This T cell receptor beta chain came from a study of cytomegalovirus exposure and HLA in healthy donors (TCRdb year 2017). For context, the study as a whole: A later analysis indicated that the 90 to 150 validation repertoires were generated on the platform also employed for the 700 or so repertoires of the first cohort. Along with the approximately 700-subject first cohort, a separate validation cohort of approximately 110 different subjects was used. The study aimed to test whether cataloging public T cell receptors could reveal signatures of past pathogen exposure. To predict cytomegalovirus infection status, the study brought together high-throughput TCR immunosequencing, statistical association of individual TCRs with disease status, and machine learning. Study-level results and caveats: A later analysis lacked HLA typing for the validation cohort, so it scored co-occurrence in that cohort across all 120 or so repertoires. Most TCR sequences were seen in very few donors, while some public TCRs were found in many individuals. Three of the identified cytomegalovirus-associated TCR beta chains were confirmed in vitro to be specific for cytomegalovirus antigens. Subsequent analysis determined that TCRs grouped into clusters in the first cohort also showed a tendency toward co-occurrence across the 120 or so validation repertoires, and roughly 94% of cluster scores exceeded 0. The classifier was reported to diagnose cytomegalovirus status with high specificity and sensitivity in both the original and validation cohorts. The authors suggested that the approach could potentially be extended to other disease states and immunological phenotypes. The study listed 164 TCR beta chains as associated with cytomegalovirus.

The donors belonged to the validation cohort of over a hundred subjects, which was separate from the roughly 670-subject first cohort. V gives up 3 bases and J gives up 0 bases, and the segment between their germline ends measures 14 bases. Looking up the germline V gene yields CDR1 SGHTA and CDR2 FQGNSA. Its CDR3 holds 16 amino acids, cysteine through phenylalanine. Of all the DNA, just the CDR3 is kept, 48 bases in frame from base 1. To prepare the library, the immunoSEQ multiplex PCR assay was applied. The published analysis was carried out like this. To diagnose cytomegalovirus status from the catalog of TCR beta chain sequences, a statistical classification framework was built. TCRdb holds this immuneACCESS table with in-frame rearrangements only. Some clones are missing; in checked studies, unresolved V genes explain under half, and the rest has no known cause. The V and J calls and clone size were taken over from that table, and D and trimming were inferred from the DNA. The sample yields 300,000 or so clones; 88% were counted once. Together, the top ten hold 0.9% to 1% of the sample.

As to this clone: This clone's antigen is unknown. Base-call qualities are not available, and no considerably larger clone is one nucleotide away.

The sequence joins TRBV7-2 to TRBJ1-2; there is no confident call for the D gene. Material: PBMCs. This sequence originates from a man aged 30 to 45 in good health and CMV-seronegative. The DNA sequence is as follows: TGTGCCAGCAGCTTCTCGAGTGAGGTGGCTAACTATGGCTACACCTTC. It translates to CASSFSSEVANYGYTF.